This T cell receptor (beta chain) originates from a study of cytomegalovirus exposure and HLA in healthy donors. This clone has just a few counts. Vbeta (60) and Jbeta (13) primers were used in the PCR. Sequenced by immunoSEQ multiplex PCR; TCRdb stores in-frame clones only, minus some. The table has approximately 170,000 clones, around 80% seen once; the top ten hold just over 4.5%. V was pared by 3 bases and J by 2 bases, with 8 bases between. The germline CDR1 and CDR2 sequences are SEHNR and FQNEAQ (reference sequence). There are 14 residues in the CDR3. The TCR sequence derives from a woman in her forties or fifties in good health and CMV-seropositive. The V and J genes are TRBV7-9 and TRBJ1-3; tentative D call: TRBD1 (6 bases). Specimen: PBMCs. CDR3 sequence: CASSLPGAGNTIYF. For the CDR3, the DNA is TGTGCCAGCAGCTTGCCAGGGGCTGGAAACACCATATATTTT.